This record covers a single T cell receptor beta chain. Its antigen is as yet unknown. Assay used: immunoSEQ multiplex PCR; TCRdb lists only in-frame clones, some missing. This repertoire shows approximately 6,600 clones, 74% found once; its top ten account for 30%. The data derive from a study of tumor-infiltrating lymphocytes in localized non-small cell lung cancer. About the study: Patients included smokers and never-smokers with various histologies, some sampled after neoadjuvant chemotherapy.

V lost 4 bases to trimming and J lost 1 base, with 13 bases between them. This CDR3 has 15 amino acids. Looked up from germline, CDR1 is LGHNA and CDR2 is YSLEER. Study-level findings and limits: IM1 and IM2 tumors showed no difference in T-cell fraction. Tumors had more T cell infiltration than uninvolved lung, per TCRbeta sequencing and CD3 counts. Technical variation could not be separated from intratumor heterogeneity here.

V usage is TRBV4-3 and J usage is TRBJ1-1, with D maybe TRBD1 (6 bases). Sequences were obtained from lung tumor tissue. The clonotype comes from a human donor with non-small cell lung cancer. This chain's CDR3 is CASSRRGTPNTEAFF. The CDR3 region has the DNA TGCGCCAGCAGCCGGAGAGGGACACCGAACACTGAAGCTTTCTTT.